The next 20 T cell receptor beta chains were all read from a single sample in a study of T-cell reconstitution after alpha-beta-depleted transplantation in children. A TCRbeta library incorporating unique molecular identifiers was prepared. From the PCR reads, TCRdb called clonotypes with MiXCR, one entry per CDR3 protein. The table shows about 150,000 distinct CDR3 sequences, with approximately 12% occurring only once. Sequences were derived from PBMCs, sampled before TCRalphabeta/CD19-depleted stem cell transplant. These receptors were taken from a boy between 2 and 15 years old with acute myeloid leukemia, due to receive a stem cell transplant.

This clonotype came up many times. The CDR3 here is CASSLSTGGTDTQYF. The CDR3 coding sequence is TGCGCCAGCAGCTTGAGTACGGGGGGGACGGATACGCAGTATTTT. This chain connects TRBV5-1 to TRBJ2-3; 8 bases match TRBD2. This CDR3 is built from 15 residues. The germline CDR1 and CDR2 sequences are SGHRS and YFSETQ. V shed 1 base and J 6 bases; nucleotides not matched to a gene: 7.

In this sample, this clonotype turned up many times. This chain links TRBV28 with TRBJ1-5, with 7 bases matching TRBD1. The V gene end was trimmed by 7 bases and the J gene end by 8 bases; junction bases not matched to a gene: 8. This CDR3 region has 13 residues. Germline CDR1 is MDHEN and CDR2 is SYDVKM. The DNA of the CDR3 is TGTGCCAGCAAGCCGGACAGGAAGGAGCCCCAGCATTTT. As protein: CASKPDRKEPQHF.

Many counts were recorded for this clonotype. J is TRBJ2-2 and V is TRBV5-1; 8 positions match TRBD2. Germline values: CDR1 SGHRS, CDR2 YFSETQ. The CDR3 length is 15 residues. With 4 bases clipped from V and 6 bases from J, the junction kept 8 bases outside the gene matches. CDR3 sequence reads: CASSPTSGASGELFF. CDR3 sequence (DNA): TGCGCCAGCAGCCCCACTAGCGGTGCGTCCGGGGAGCTGTTTTTT.

The sample holds many counts of this clonotype. In DNA, the CDR3 is TGTGCCAGCAGCTTAGGGGACGGACAAGAGACCCAGTACTTC. Encoded protein: CASSLGDGQETQYF. This chain uses TRBV7-8 with TRBJ2-5, with D possibly called TRBD1 or TRBD2 (5 bases each). V was pared by 1 base and J by 2 bases, with 8 bases between. CDR1 and CDR2 (germline): SGHVS, FQNEAQ. The CDR3 extends over 14 amino acids.

This clonotype was recorded at least ten times. This rearrangement joins TRBV5-4 to TRBJ2-5; possibly TRBD1 for D (6 bases). The germline V gene has CDR1 SGHNT and CDR2 YYREEE (reference sequence). Trimming removed 3 bases from V and 4 bases from J, with 13 bases in between. This CDR3 comprises 14 residues. This chain's CDR3 is CASSSPLGGETQYF. CDR3 DNA sequence: TGTGCCAGCAGCTCACCATTAGGGGGAGAGACCCAGTACTTC.

The sample holds many counts of this clonotype. V gene TRBV2 combines with J gene TRBJ1-5, with 8 bases aligning to TRBD1. V dropped 7 bases and J dropped 3; count of bases not matched to a gene: 5. Germline assignment: CDR1 SNHLY and CDR2 FYNNEI. The CDR3 has 14 residues. CDR3 nucleotides: TGTGCCAGCAACGGACAGGGCCCCAATCAGCCCCAGCATTTT. This encodes CASNGQGPNQPQHF.

This clonotype was counted ten times or more. This chain connects TRBV20-1 to TRBJ2-7; D could derive from TRBD1 or TRBD2 (6 bases each). This CDR3 region has 14 residues. CDR1 is DFQATT and CDR2 is SNEGSKA in the germline V gene (reference sequence). Trimming took off 5 bases at V and 0 bases at J, with 14 bases between the two ends. The CDR3 bases are TGCAGTGCTGGGGGGACAAAAAGCTCCTACGAGCAGTACTTC. Residues: CSAGGTKSSYEQYF.

This clonotype was recorded at least ten times. J is TRBJ2-7 and V is TRBV28, with D possibly being TRBD2 (6 bases). V dropped 3 bases and J dropped 2 bases, with 14 bases sitting between them. The CDR3 loop spans 15 amino acids. Germline V gene lookup returns CDR1 MDHEN and CDR2 SYDVKM. This chain's CDR3 is CASSFGGSIAYEQYF. In nucleotides, the CDR3 is TGTGCCAGCAGTTTCGGAGGGAGTATCGCCTACGAGCAGTACTTC.

This clonotype came up many times. The chain links TRBV11-2 to TRBJ1-6; D call uncertain. V lost 1 base to trimming and J lost 7 bases, with 20 bases between them. The CDR3 loop spans 18 amino acids. Germline CDR1 is SGHAT and CDR2 is FQNNGV. The CDR3 region is CASSLVLSGYEVNSPLHF. CDR3 in DNA: TGTGCCAGCAGCTTAGTTTTATCGGGGTATGAGGTGAATTCACCCCTCCACTTT. Full variable domain (remainder filled in from reference TRBV11-2 and TRBJ1-6): EAGVAQSPRYKIIEKRQSVAFWCNPISGHATLYWYQQILGQGPKLLIQFQNNGVVDDSQLPKDRFSAERLKGVDSTLKIQPAKLEDSAVYLCASSLVLSGYEVNSPLHFGNGTRLTVT.

In this sample, this clonotype turned up many times. The rearrangement links TRBV27 to TRBJ1-2; weak D call: TRBD1 (5 bases). The CDR3 sequence is 15 residues long. Germline loops: CDR1 MNHEY, CDR2 SMNVEV (reference sequence). V lost 3 bases to trimming and J lost 5 bases, with 16 bases between them. Here the CDR3 reads CASSLSGPGGYGYTF. The CDR3 DNA follows: TGTGCCAGCAGTTTGTCAGGTCCCGGGGGGTATGGCTACACCTTC.

This clonotype was recorded many times. The chain uses TRBV5-1 and TRBJ1-1; D unresolved. Germline V gene lookup returns CDR1 SGHRS and CDR2 YFSETQ. CDR3 length equals 15 residues. The V gene lost 2 bases and the J gene lost 2 bases, with 13 bases spanning the gap. The CDR3 bases are TGCGCCAGCAGCTTACTTTCCGACCGAAACACTGAAGCTTTCTTT. This gives the protein CASSLLSDRNTEAFF.

This clonotype was seen many times. This sequence joins TRBV11-2 and TRBJ2-5; D may be TRBD2 (7 bases). Germline CDR1 SGHAT, CDR2 FQNNGV. Trimming took 1 base from V and 7 from J, leaving 10 bases between them. This CDR3 is built from 13 residues. The CDR3 DNA reads TGTGCCAGCAGCTTAGTCGGGGGGCGGACCCAGTACTTC. Protein sequence: CASSLVGGRTQYF.

This clonotype was detected ten times or more. The chain recombines TRBV6-1 with TRBJ2-1; D might be TRBD2 (6 bases). With 4 bases removed from V and 9 bases from J, the gap between germline ends came to 10 bases. The CDR3 loop spans 12 amino acids. Germline CDR1 reads MNHNS; CDR2 reads SASEGT. The DNA of the CDR3 is TGTGCCAGCAGTGGGGGGGAGCTTGAGCAGTTCTTC. The encoded protein is CASSGGELEQFF.

Ten or more counts support this clonotype. The gene calls are TRBV28 and TRBJ2-3, with TRBD2 matching 7 bases. Trimming at V came to 6 bases and at J to 5 bases, leaving 17 bases not matched to a gene. In germline, CDR1 is MDHEN, CDR2 SYDVKM. The length of the CDR3 is 17 residues. The CDR3 region is CASSLTSGRGRGDTQYF. DNA of the CDR3: TGTGCCAGCAGCTTAACGTCGGGCAGAGGGAGGGGAGATACGCAGTATTTT.

This clonotype was recorded at least ten times. The chain links TRBV20-1 to TRBJ2-7; 15 nucleotides line up with TRBD2. The CDR3 covers 13 residues. V shed 7 bases and J 2 bases; nucleotides not matched to a gene: 0. The germline CDR1 and CDR2 sequences are DFQATT and SNEGSKA (reference sequence). The chain's CDR3 is CSGTSGRAYEQYF. The CDR3 DNA follows: TGCAGTGGGACTAGCGGGAGGGCCTACGAGCAGTACTTC.

This clonotype was picked up a small number of times. CDR3 amino acids: CASSDRDYGYTF. DNA of the CDR3: TGTGCCAGCAGTGACAGGGACTATGGCTACACCTTC. This chain connects TRBV7-9 to TRBJ1-2, with 7 bases aligning to TRBD1. CDR3 length: 12 amino acids. Looked up from germline, CDR1 is SEHNR and CDR2 is FQNEAQ (reference sequence). V was clipped by 6 bases and J by 3 bases; unmatched bases: 1.

The rearrangement joins TRBV10-2 to TRBJ2-3; D is unclear. The V end lost 9 bases, the J end lost 0 bases, and 10 bases lay between the germline ends. Per the germline V gene, CDR1 is WSHSY and CDR2 is SAAADI. The CDR3 is 13 amino acids. The chain's CDR3 is CASLPPSTDTQYF. CDR3 coding DNA: TGCGCCAGTCTACCGCCCAGCACAGATACGCAGTATTTT.

This clonotype was picked up many times. The V gene is TRBV7-3, the J gene TRBJ2-2; no firm D call. CDR1 SGHTA and CDR2 FQGTGA come from the germline V gene. CDR3 length: 10 residues. Trimming removed 10 bases from V and 3 bases from J, with 3 bases in between. CDR3 nucleotide sequence: TGTGCCATCGACACCGGGGAGCTGTTTTTT. It translates to CAIDTGELFF.

In its sample, this clonotype was seen many times. The chain links TRBV7-8 to TRBJ2-7; D remains ambiguous. CDR3 size: 13 residues. Trimming removed 1 base from V and 4 bases from J, with 8 bases in between. The V gene's germline CDR1 is SGHVS and CDR2 FQNEAQ. The CDR3 bases are TGTGCCAGCAGCTTAGGTACGGTATACGAGCAGTACGTC. Protein sequence: CASSLGTVYEQYV.

This clonotype came up many times. The V call is TRBV20-1, the J call TRBJ2-2, with D unresolved. There are 16 residues in the CDR3. Trimming removed 2 bases at V and 3 bases at J, with 16 bases between. CDR1 and CDR2 from the germline V gene are DFQATT and SNEGSKA (reference sequence). The CDR3 here is CSARPETREDTGELFF. The CDR3 bases are TGCAGTGCTAGACCGGAGACGCGCGAGGACACCGGGGAGCTGTTTTTT.